This T cell receptor (beta chain) was captured by sequencing in a study of naive and memory T cell subsets. The beta constant-region primer was an equimolar mix of two oligonucleotides covering TRBC1 and TRBC2. The cDNA 3' end received a ligated single-stranded oligonucleotide carrying the SP2 primer and a 12-nucleotide UMI. Four rounds of PCR amplified the ligated cDNA using nested alpha and beta constant-region primers plus SP2. In TCRdb, the UMI-ligation and nested PCR reads were re-called with MiXCR into one record per CDR3 protein. The sample consists of about 85,000 distinct CDR3 sequences, about an eighth of them appearing once. CDR1 is KGHDR and CDR2 is SFDVKD in the germline V gene. The junction had 7 bases not matched to a gene; V was cut back by 4 bases and J by 8 bases. There are 15 residues in the CDR3.

The chain couples TRBV24-1 to TRBJ2-1; 10 bases fit TRBD2. The sequence was collected from a human donor in good health. The sample taken for sequencing was central memory CD4+ T cells from blood. The CDR3 reads CATSDPSGREDEQFF. In nucleotides, the CDR3 is TGTGCCACCAGTGACCCCAGCGGGAGGGAGGATGAGCAGTTCTTC.